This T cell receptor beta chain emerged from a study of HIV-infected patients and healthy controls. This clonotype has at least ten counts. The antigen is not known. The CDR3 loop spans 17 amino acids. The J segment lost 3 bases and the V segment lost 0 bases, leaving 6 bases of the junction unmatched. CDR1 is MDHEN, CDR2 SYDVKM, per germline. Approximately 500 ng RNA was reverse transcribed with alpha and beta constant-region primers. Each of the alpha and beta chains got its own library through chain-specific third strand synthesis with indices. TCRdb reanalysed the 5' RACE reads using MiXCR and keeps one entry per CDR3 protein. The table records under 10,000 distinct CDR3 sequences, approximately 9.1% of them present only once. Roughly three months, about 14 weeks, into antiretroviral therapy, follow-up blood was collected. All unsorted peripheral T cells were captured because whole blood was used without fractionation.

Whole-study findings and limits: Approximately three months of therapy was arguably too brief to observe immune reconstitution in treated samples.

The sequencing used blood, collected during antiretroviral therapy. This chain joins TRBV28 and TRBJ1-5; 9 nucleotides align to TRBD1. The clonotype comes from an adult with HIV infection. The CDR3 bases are TGTGCCAGCAGTTTATGGGCCGGGACAGGGACCAATCAGCCCCAGCATTTT. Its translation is CASSLWAGTGTNQPQHF.